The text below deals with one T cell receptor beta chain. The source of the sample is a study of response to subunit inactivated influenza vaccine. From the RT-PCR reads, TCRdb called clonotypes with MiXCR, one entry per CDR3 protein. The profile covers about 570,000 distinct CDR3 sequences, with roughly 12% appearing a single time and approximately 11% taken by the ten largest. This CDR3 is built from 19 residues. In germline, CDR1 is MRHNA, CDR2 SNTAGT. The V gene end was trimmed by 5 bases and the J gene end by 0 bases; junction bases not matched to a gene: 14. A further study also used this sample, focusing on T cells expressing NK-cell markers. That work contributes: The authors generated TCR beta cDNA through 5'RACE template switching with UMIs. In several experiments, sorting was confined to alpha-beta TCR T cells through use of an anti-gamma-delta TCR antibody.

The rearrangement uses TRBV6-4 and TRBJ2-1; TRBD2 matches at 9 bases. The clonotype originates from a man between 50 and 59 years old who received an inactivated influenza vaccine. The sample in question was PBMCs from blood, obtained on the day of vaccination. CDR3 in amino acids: CASSRLAGGLRVSYNEQFF. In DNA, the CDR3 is TGTGCCAGCAGTCGACTTGCGGGAGGGCTGAGAGTCTCCTACAATGAGCAGTTCTTC.